The rows below give T cell receptor beta chains drawn from one sample of a study of cytomegalovirus exposure and HLA in healthy donors. TCRdb's copy holds only in-frame clones and misses some; the assay was immunoSEQ multiplex PCR. The data hold 200,000 or so clones, with approximately 80% observed a single time. The sample was PBMCs. The receptors were sampled from a boy between 2 and 10 years old in good health and CMV-seronegative. The CDR3 runs from the conserved cysteine through the conserved F or W. Each record gives: D gene, clone size, V gene, J gene, CDR3 length, CDR3 DNA, CDR3 protein. The D gene is left open where the match is weak. Rows give clone size only sometimes, using once, few, many, or a class for an expanded clone.

TRBD1,-,TRBV27,TRBJ2-1,14,TGTGCCAGCAACCCTGGGACAGGGATCAATGAGCAGTTCTTC,CASNPGTGINEQFF
-,-,TRBV2,TRBJ2-3,13,TGTGCCAGCATCGACCTGGCGGGCGATACGCAGTATTTT,CASIDLAGDTQYF
TRBD1,-,TRBV9,TRBJ1-6,16,TGTGCCAGCAGCGCTACTCCCGGGACAGGGATCTCACCCCTCCACTTT,CASSATPGTGISPLHF
-,-,TRBV19,TRBJ2-3,15,TGTGCCAGTAGTACCACAGGGAGCGACGAAGATACGCAGTATTTT,CASSTTGSDEDTQYF
-,-,TRBV11-2,TRBJ1-6,15,TGTGCCAGCAGCTTAGTCTCGGGGTTCAATTCACCCCTCCACTTT,CASSLVSGFNSPLHF
-,few,TRBV2,TRBJ1-1,17,TGTGCCAGCAGTGATATCAGGAGGACCCTTATGAACACTGAAGCTTTCTTT,CASSDIRRTLMNTEAFF
TRBD2,-,TRBV29-1,TRBJ2-3,17,TGCAGCGTTGTGGGGGGACTAGCGGGAGGAAGCACAGATACGCAGTATTTT,CSVVGGLAGGSTDTQYF
TRBD1,-,TRBV15,TRBJ1-2,15,TGTGCCACCAGCCCTCCGGGACAGGGGGGATATGGCTACACCTTC,CATSPPGQGGYGYTF
-,-,TRBV2,TRBJ2-1,16,TGTGCCAGCAGTGAGGTGGTCCGTAGCTCCTACAATGAGCAGTTCTTC,CASSEVVRSSYNEQFF
TRBD1,-,TRBV29-1,TRBJ1-2,16,TGCAGCGTTGAAGATCAAGGGGACAGGGGGCACTATGGCTACACCTTC,CSVEDQGDRGHYGYTF
-,few,TRBV5-6,TRBJ1-1,14,TGTGCCAGCAGCTTGGAACAATCGAACACTGAAGCTTTCTTT,CASSLEQSNTEAFF